This entry describes one TCR beta chain. Its target antigen remains unknown. Base qualities are not recorded, but no much larger clone differs from it by a single base. Library preparation was by the immunoSEQ multiplex PCR assay. Following the manufacturer's protocol, the hsTCRB Kit was used to amplify rearranged TCR beta chain sequences. An Illumina MiSeq was used to sequence the TCRB libraries. Regarding the original processing steps: Demultiplexing, trimming and gene mapping were performed with the kit vendor's proprietary platform. The clones in this table, taken by TCRdb from immuneACCESS, are in-frame only. Not every clone is retained; where verified, under half of the shortfall comes from an unresolved V gene, and the cause of the rest is unknown. The D gene and trimming were derived from the DNA, and the V and J assignments and clone size from that table. The sample includes around 67,000 clones, with more than 70% observed a single time. The top ten constitute 4.6% of the sample.

This specimen's time point label, per the study, means: baseline, week 1 (first vaccination visit). According to the study, the label for this sample's treatment or condition signals: pre-vaccination baseline after standard-of-care therapy. Donors had newly diagnosed WHO grade 3 or 4 IDH1-mutant astrocytomas with loss of nuclear ATRX. The samples were drawn from NOA16, a multicentre, single-arm, open-label phase I trial in Germany that tested a mutant IDH1 peptide vaccine in humans for the first time. Visit V03 blood draws served as the baseline sample for immunogenicity testing. Genomic DNA for TCRB sequencing was extracted from EDTA blood using the DNeasy Blood and Tissue Kit. The sample comes from a study of a mutant IDH1 vaccine in newly diagnosed glioma (dated by TCRdb to the early 2020s). Looking at the study overall: The roughly 32 treated patients were approximately 62% male and approximately 40% female, with a mean age of approximately 40 years. Peripheral blood was drawn at six visits: V03 (baseline), V05, V07, V10, V12 and V13. Prior to enrollment, standard therapy consisting of radiotherapy alone, temozolomide alone, or radiochemotherapy with temozolomide had been administered to patients, with the combination being received by most patients. For exploratory analyses, about two dozen treated patients had longitudinal TCRB deep sequencing done wherever samples were available. Overall study results and their limits: It was noted by the authors that analyses of patient blood samples could not be reproduced owing to sample limitations. PBMC samples for TCRB deep sequencing were selected based on availability. Across multiple MHC alleles, vaccine-induced immune responses were seen in 85% to 95% of patients. Pseudoprogression seemed to be unrelated to changes in the top peripheral T cell clonotypes found by TCRB sequencing.

Specimen: peripheral blood mononuclear cells (PBMCs), collected from a glioma patient treated with radiotherapy, temozolomide or both. This receptor was obtained from a woman younger than 30 with glioma. Some clones in this sample may be carry-over from other donors' samples.

CDR3 loop: CASSPPGSREPQHF. The DNA sequence is given as TGTGCCAGCTCACCACCAGGCAGTAGGGAGCCCCAGCATTTT. The chain couples TRBV18 to TRBJ1-5, with the D gene not confidently named. The germline V gene provides CDR1 KGHSH and CDR2 LQKENI. V is clipped by 0 bases and J by 8 bases, and the sequence between their germline boundaries is 11 bases long. From the cysteine through the phenylalanine, the CDR3 covers 14 amino acids. The sequence is cut down to CDR3 DNA, 42 bases in frame from base 1. Outside the CDR3, residues come from the reference TRBV18 and TRBJ1-5 proteins, so the full variable domain is: NAGVMQNPRHLVRRRGQEARLRCSPMKGHSHVYWYRQLPEEGLKFMVYLQKENIIDESGMPKERFSAEFPKEGPSILRIQQVVRGDSAAYFCASSPPGSREPQHFGDGTRLSIL.